One and the same sample provided the 25 T cell receptor beta chains below, sequenced in a study of T cells in Graves' hyperthyroidism and ophthalmopathy. The source material, RNA transcripts, was used to amplify TCR beta CDR3 regions. The HTBI primer set drove a first-round RT-PCR of the TCR CDR3. TCRdb redid the calling of the multiplex PCR reads with MiXCR, one entry per CDR3 protein. This table has a few hundred thousand distinct CDR3 sequences, 20% to 30% appearing once. Input material: blood. The source of these receptors is a man aged 50 to 60 with Graves' hyperthyroidism.

Many counts were recorded for this clonotype. The V and J genes are TRBV12-3 or TRBV12-4 and TRBJ1-1, with a tentative D call TRBD1 (6 bases). This CDR3 spans 14 amino acids. The V end was cut by 8 bases, the J end by 0 bases, with 13 bases between. The CDR3 nucleotides are TGTGCCAGCGTGTCGGGGGGGCTGAACACTGAAGCTTTCTTT. As protein: CASVSGGLNTEAFF.

The J gene is TRBJ2-1, the V gene TRBV20-1; TRBD1 might be the D (5 bases). Per germline, CDR1 DFQATT and CDR2 SNEGSKA (reference sequence). V was clipped by 2 bases and J by 9 bases, with 20 bases between them. This CDR3 has 15 amino acids. For the CDR3, the DNA is TGCAGTGCTAGATCCCCAAATTCGCCAAGGGGTGAGCAGTTCTTC. Its protein product is CSARSPNSPRGEQFF.

This clonotype was picked up many times. The chain uses TRBV2 and TRBJ2-5, with 8 nucleotides matching TRBD2. CDR3 length: 15 amino acids. CDR1 SNHLY and CDR2 FYNNEI come from the germline V gene. J lost 1 base, V lost 7 bases, and 8 bases had no gene match. CDR3 nucleotide sequence: TGTGCCAGCACCGATAGCGGGAAGGGCCAAGAGACCCAGTACTTC. Amino acids: CASTDSGKGQETQYF.

Many counts were recorded for this clonotype. The rearrangement uses TRBV6-1 and TRBJ2-7; TRBD2 matches at 7 bases. CDR3 size: 15 residues. The V segment lost 7 bases and the J segment 2 bases; nucleotides outside the gene matches: 11. CDR1 and CDR2 (germline): MNHNS, SASEGT. CDR3 sequence reads: CASTDGASGTYEQYF. DNA for the CDR3: TGTGCCAGCACCGACGGGGCTAGCGGAACCTACGAGCAGTACTTC.

This clonotype was seen many times. The chain joins TRBV7-2 to TRBJ2-7, with D perhaps TRBD2 (5 bases). Germline CDR1 SGHTA, CDR2 FQGNSA. CDR3 length: 13 amino acids. V was trimmed by 10 bases and J by 3 bases, leaving 16 bases between them. CDR3 sequence (DNA): TGTGCCATATCTAGCAGAAGAGGCTACGAGCAGTACTTC. Its protein product is CAISSRRGYEQYF. Filled out from reference TRBV7-2 and TRBJ2-7, the complete variable domain reads GAGVSQSPSNKVTEKGKDVELRCDPISGHTALYWYRQSLGQGLEFLIYFQGNSAPDKSGLPSDRFSAERTGGSVSTLTIQRTQQEDSAVYLCAISSRRGYEQYFGPGTRLTVT.

The chain recombines TRBV24-1 with TRBJ1-3; the D is unclear. Trimming shortened V by 6 bases and J by 2 bases, and 13 bases separated the two germline ends. CDR1 KGHDR and CDR2 SFDVKD come from the germline V gene. The CDR3 consists of 15 residues. The CDR3 nucleotides read TGTGCCACCAGTTACAGCAAAAGCCCTGGAAACACCATATATTTT. Translation: CATSYSKSPGNTIYF.

This clonotype was seen repeatedly, ten times or more. This sequence joins TRBV2 and TRBJ1-4; a weak D match, TRBD1 (5 bases). CDR3 length: 13 amino acids. CDR1 SNHLY and CDR2 FYNNEI come from the germline V gene. Trimming shortened V by 6 bases and J by 8 bases, and 13 bases separated the two germline ends. The CDR3 nucleotides are TGTGCCAGCAGCCCCCAGGGTCGGGAAAAACTGTTTTTT. It translates to CASSPQGREKLFF.

This chain connects TRBV9 to TRBJ2-2, with D perhaps matching TRBD1 or TRBD2 (5 bases each). Germline V lookup: CDR1 SGDLS, CDR2 YYNGEE. Trimming took off 0 bases at V and 5 bases at J, with 11 bases between the two ends. The CDR3 consists of 15 residues. The CDR3 DNA follows: TGTGCCAGCAGCGTAGAAGGGGAGAGGACCGGGGAGCTGTTTTTT. Amino acid sequence: CASSVEGERTGELFF.

This clonotype was detected a few times. The chain uses TRBV18 and TRBJ2-1; D could derive from TRBD1 or TRBD2 (5 bases each). Per the germline V gene, CDR1 is KGHSH and CDR2 is LQKENI. CDR3 length: 12 residues. Trimming took 2 bases from V and 10 from J, leaving 9 bases between them. CDR3 in DNA: TGTGCCAGCTCACCAGGGACCGGGGAGCAGTTCTTC. It is translated as CASSPGTGEQFF. The variable domain in full, with the rest retrieved from reference TRBV18 and TRBJ2-1, is NAGVMQNPRHLVRRRGQEARLRCSPMKGHSHVYWYRQLPEEGLKFMVYLQKENIIDESGMPKERFSAEFPKEGPSILRIQQVVRGDSAAYFCASSPGTGEQFFGPGTRLTVL.

V gene TRBV9 combines with J gene TRBJ1-2; 7 bases are shared with TRBD1. V lost 0 bases and J lost 5; bases outside the gene matches: 7. This CDR3 region has 15 residues. Per germline, CDR1 SGDLS and CDR2 YYNGEE. In DNA, the CDR3 is TGTGCCAGCAGCGTAGGCGTTGAGGGGGCATATGGCTACACCTTC. Protein: CASSVGVEGAYGYTF.

The gene calls are TRBV7-3 and TRBJ2-2; the D gene is possibly TRBD2 (6 bases). Trimming stripped 5 bases from V and 13 bases from J, with 17 bases between. The CDR3 extends over 13 amino acids. Germline loops: CDR1 SGHTA, CDR2 FQGTGA. The CDR3: CASSPTTRSVLFF. CDR3 sequence (DNA): TGTGCCAGCAGCCCTACGACTAGATCGGTGCTGTTTTTT. The full variable domain, its missing parts supplied by reference TRBV7-3 and TRBJ2-2, is GAGVSQTPSNKVTEKGKYVELRCDPISGHTALYWYRQSLGQGPEFLIYFQGTGAADDSGLPNDRFFAVRPEGSVSTLKIQRTERGDSAVYLCASSPTTRSVLFFGEGSRLTVL.

This clonotype was detected many times. V is TRBV30 and J is TRBJ1-1, with D possibly matching TRBD1 (5 bases). This CDR3 region has 11 residues. Trimming took 2 bases from V and 6 from J, leaving 7 bases between them. From germline, CDR1 is GTSNPN and CDR2 SVGIG (reference sequence). The CDR3 protein is CAWSWGSEAFF. As DNA, the CDR3 is TGTGCCTGGAGTTGGGGGTCTGAAGCTTTCTTT.

This clonotype appeared a single time. The V and J genes are TRBV9 and TRBJ2-5; 10 bases line up with TRBD2. The length of the CDR3 is 16 residues. Germline values: CDR1 SGDLS, CDR2 YYNGEE. Trimming removed 1 base from V and 5 bases from J; junction bases left unmatched: 8. Written as DNA, the CDR3 is TGTGCCAGCAGCGTATCAGCGGGAGGGCCGGGGGAGACCCAGTACTTC. Protein product: CASSVSAGGPGETQYF.

This clonotype showed up just a few times. The rearrangement links TRBV2 to TRBJ1-1; D gene uncertain. Trimming removed 8 bases at V and 6 bases at J, with 13 bases between. The CDR3 runs to 12 residues. Germline V gives CDR1 SNHLY, CDR2 FYNNEI. The CDR3 nucleotides read TGTGCCAGCGAAGGGCCACTCCCTGAAGCTTTCTTT. The encoded protein is CASEGPLPEAFF.

This clonotype has a handful of counts. The chain employs TRBV5-1 and TRBJ2-1; 15 positions match TRBD2. Germline V gene lookup returns CDR1 SGHRS and CDR2 YFSETQ. The CDR3 is 18 residues long. V was clipped by 5 bases and J by 0 bases; unmatched bases: 6. The CDR3: CASRLGLAGGRSYNEQFF. The CDR3 DNA reads TGCGCCAGCAGGCTCGGACTAGCGGGAGGGCGCTCCTACAATGAGCAGTTCTTC.

This clonotype was picked up a small number of times. The chain recombines TRBV28 with TRBJ1-2; D is uncertain. Per the germline V gene, CDR1 is MDHEN and CDR2 is SYDVKM. V was clipped by 5 bases and J by 8 bases, with 24 bases between them. This CDR3 comprises 16 residues. CDR3 region: CASSTFGGLGQRGYTF. The DNA for the CDR3 is TGTGCCAGCAGTACCTTTGGTGGACTAGGCCAAAGGGGCTACACCTTC.

A few counts support this clonotype. The chain links TRBV7-9 to TRBJ1-2; D may be TRBD1 (6 bases). Between the trimmed V and J ends, which lost 6 bases and 8 bases, there was a span of 13 bases. This CDR3 spans 12 amino acids. Per the germline V gene, CDR1 is SEHNR and CDR2 is FQNEAQ (reference sequence). The CDR3 region is CASSNRETGYTF. DNA of the CDR3: TGTGCCAGCAGTAACAGGGAAACAGGCTACACCTTC.

This clonotype was detected a few times. The J gene is TRBJ2-3, the V gene TRBV6-1; no clear D. V lost 5 bases and J 0 bases, leaving 9 bases between the germline ends. Germline loops: CDR1 MNHNS, CDR2 SASEGT. The CDR3 sequence is 14 residues long. CDR3 loop: CASSFLTSTDTQYF. CDR3 in DNA: TGTGCCAGCAGTTTTCTGACTAGCACAGATACGCAGTATTTT.

This clonotype turned up a few times. This sequence joins TRBV2 and TRBJ1-6; D is ambiguous. The CDR3 covers 12 residues. V gave up 4 bases and J gave up 7 bases, with 5 bases separating them. Germline CDR1 reads SNHLY; CDR2 reads FYNNEI. In DNA form, the CDR3 reads TGTGCCAGCAGTGTTGCGAATTCACCCCTCCACTTT. Its translation: CASSVANSPLHF.

This clonotype was detected ten times or more. The V gene is TRBV2, the J gene TRBJ2-2, with D maybe TRBD2 (6 bases). Trimming took 2 bases from V and 0 from J, leaving 7 bases between them. CDR3 size: 15 residues. CDR1 is SNHLY, CDR2 FYNNEI, per germline. The CDR3 nucleotides are TGTGCCAGCAGTGAATTAGCGGCGAACACCGGGGAGCTGTTTTTT. Protein: CASSELAANTGELFF.

This clonotype was seen ten or more times. The genes are TRBV7-2 and TRBJ2-1, with TRBD2 matching over 7 bases. The CDR3 totals 12 residues. Germline CDR1 SGHTA, CDR2 FQGNSA. Losses at the gene ends were 5 bases for V and 14 bases for J; bases not matched to a gene: 9. In DNA, the CDR3 is TGTGCCAGCAGCGCTACTAGCGCGCGGGAGTTCTTC. Translated, it gives CASSATSAREFF.

This clonotype was seen repeatedly, ten times or more. The rearrangement joins TRBV28 to TRBJ2-2, with 14 bases aligning to TRBD2. The V gene's germline CDR1 is MDHEN and CDR2 SYDVKM. Unmatched junction bases numbered 12, after V lost 5 bases and J lost 4 bases. This CDR3 has 19 amino acids. The CDR3 here is CASSLSATSGRAGTGELFF. In DNA, the CDR3 is TGTGCCAGCAGTCTATCAGCGACTAGCGGGAGGGCCGGCACCGGGGAGCTGTTTTTT.

This clonotype was picked up a small number of times. This rearrangement joins TRBV10-3 to TRBJ2-7; D remains unclear. The CDR3 loop spans 13 amino acids. V lost 3 bases to trimming and J lost 1 base, with 7 bases between them. CDR1 and CDR2 (germline): ENHRY, SYGVKD. The CDR3 nucleotides read TGTGCCATCAGTGATGACCATTCCTACGAGCAGTACTTC. Its protein is CAISDDHSYEQYF.

The table lists this clonotype with many counts. The chain recombines TRBV2 with TRBJ2-1, with 11 positions matching TRBD1. CDR3 length: 15 amino acids. The germline V gene has CDR1 SNHLY and CDR2 FYNNEI. The V gene end was trimmed by 6 bases and the J gene end by 8 bases; junction bases not matched to a gene: 9. CDR3 sequence reads: CASSDPGQGVDEQFF. CDR3 nucleotides: TGTGCCAGCAGCGACCCGGGACAGGGGGTCGATGAGCAGTTCTTC.

The chain is built from TRBV20-1 and TRBJ2-3; D not resolved. CDR1 DFQATT and CDR2 SNEGSKA come from the germline V gene (reference sequence). With 0 bases removed from V and 9 bases from J, the gap between germline ends came to 10 bases. This CDR3 region has 12 residues. CDR3 in amino acids: CSARDRSSTQYF. CDR3 bases: TGCAGTGCTAGAGATCGTAGTAGCACGCAGTATTTT.